This T cell receptor (beta chain) came from a study of blood T cells in healthy people across ages. Points from the study as a whole: Calculation of diversity from one million T cells yielded estimates considered to be underestimates.

The use of a sample-barcoded 5' primer and a J-beta primer mix characterized a second PCR of roughly 6 to 12 cycles. TCRdb passed the 5' RACE reads through MiXCR, listing each CDR3 protein once. The sample lists roughly 800,000 distinct CDR3 sequences, roughly 53% occurring once. For this clonotype: As yet, its antigen is unknown.

The TCR sequence derives from a man older than 75 in good health. Sequenced input: blood.

The CDR3 DNA is TGTGCCAGCAGACTCGGACTAGCGGGAGTTAGCATTCAGTACTTC. It is translated as CASRLGLAGVSIQYF. V gene TRBV6-2 or TRBV6-3 combines with J gene TRBJ2-7; TRBD2 matches 13 bases. The last part of the DNA fits TRBJ2-4 better; the J call may be wrong. CDR1 is MNHEY, CDR2 SVGEGT, per germline. The CDR3 is 15 residues long.